Here is one T cell receptor (beta chain) with its context. This clone's antigen is unknown. Base qualities were left out, and no much larger clone turns up one base away. The Qiagen DNeasy Blood and Tissue Kit was used to extract total genomic DNA from purified CD4+ T cells. Following immunoSEQ immunosequencing protocols, the TCRbeta CDR3 region, as defined by IMGT, was amplified and sequenced. Turning to the authors' computational methods: The immunoSEQ service preprocessed the raw sequence data to correct PCR and sequencing errors. Data were loaded into the immunoSEQ Analyzer and further analyzed with VDJtools v1.0.7. Patient-control differences were tested with the paired Wilcoxon signed-rank test. TCRdb stores this immuneACCESS table with in-frame sequences only. Part of the clones is absent; in the studies checked, under half of the shortfall reflects unresolved V genes, and no reason is known for the rest. The DNA was the basis for D and trimming; V, J and clone size are from that table. This sample comprises over 20,000 clones, about 93% of them detected only once. Of the sample, roughly 0.33% falls within the top ten clones.

Sequences MRHNA (CDR1) and SNTAGT (CDR2) are obtained from the germline V gene. Trimming removed 4 bases from V and 0 bases from J; the gene matches leave 8 bases unexplained. Spanning cysteine to phenylalanine, the CDR3 consists of 16 amino acids. The only DNA kept is the CDR3, 48 bases in frame from the first base. Each depressed patient was pairwise matched to a non-depressed control for sex, age, current smoking status and body mass index. Every participant in the study was of European descent. Controls scored 5 or less on the Quick Inventory of Depressive Symptoms-Self Report and had no mood disorder, either currently or at any point in their lifetime. All participants were excluded for major medical conditions, Axis I/II comorbidities, regular medication or illicit drug use, or drinking over 100 g alcohol weekly. About 32 ml of peripheral blood was collected from each participant into EDTA tubes. CD4+ T cells were purified from thawed PBMCs by magnetic negative selection with the BD IMag Human CD4 T Lymphocyte Enrichment Set. Flow cytometry confirmed that the CD4+ enrichment method typically gave roughly 96% purity. A subgroup of a handful of case-control pairs, chosen blind to chemokine receptor expression and flow-cytometric repertoire skewing results, underwent TCRbeta sequencing. All blood samples were drawn in the morning at 8:00 a.m., and PBMCs were separated by Ficoll-Hypaque gradient centrifugation. PBMCs were cryopreserved by gradual cooling to -80 degrees C and were kept in liquid nitrogen until assay.

This sample is part of a study of untreated major depressive disorder (dated by TCRdb to 2017 to 2018). Study-wide context: The study was a cross-sectional case-control comparison of T cell phenotype and TCR repertoire between antidepressant-free major depressive disorder patients and individually matched non-depressed controls. The TCRbeta sequencing followed up on differences in Vbeta 5.1, Vbeta 11 and Vbeta 22 usage that flow cytometry had shown in the whole cohort.

What the work shows at the level of the full study, not this receptor alone: The sequencing comparisons used one-tailed planned tests on only three preselected Vbeta families. Higher TRBV05-01 (Vbeta 5.1) usage among CD4+ T cells of depressed patients compared with controls was confirmed by sequencing, with p = 0.040 in a one-tailed test. Because of the strict matching and exclusion criteria, the study sample was comparatively small, which limits how generalizable the findings are. The top five TRBV05-01 clones in every sequenced subject were all private clones. TRBV25-01 and TRBV02-01 usage followed the flow-cytometry pattern but did not reach statistical significance in the sequencing data.

The chain is assembled from TRBV6-4 and TRBJ1-2, and 7 junctional nucleotides match TRBD1. The sequenced sample consisted of CD4+ T cells from PBMCs. The clonotype originates from a man aged 25-45 years in good health. The DNA sequence is as follows: TGTGCCAGCAGTGGCCCACTGAGGGGGCCTAACTATGGCTACACCTTC. Translated, it gives CASSGPLRGPNYGYTF.